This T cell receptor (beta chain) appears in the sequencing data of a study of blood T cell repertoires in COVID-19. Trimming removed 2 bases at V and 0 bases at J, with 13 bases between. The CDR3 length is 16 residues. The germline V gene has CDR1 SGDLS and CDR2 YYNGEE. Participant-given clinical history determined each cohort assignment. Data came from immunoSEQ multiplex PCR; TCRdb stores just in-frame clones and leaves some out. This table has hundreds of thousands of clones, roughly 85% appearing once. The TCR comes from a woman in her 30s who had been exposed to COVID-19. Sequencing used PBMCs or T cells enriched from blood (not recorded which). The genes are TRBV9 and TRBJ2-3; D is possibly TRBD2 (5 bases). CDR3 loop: CASSVLATLSTDTQYF. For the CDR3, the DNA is TGTGCCAGCAGCGTTCTAGCAACCCTTAGCACAGATACGCAGTATTTT.